This T cell receptor beta chain originates from a study of T cell repertoires in cytomegalovirus infection. Study background: Newly reported HLA-C-restricted and thoroughly characterized HLA-B-restricted CMV epitopes were employed. TCR beta signatures that were public indicated CMV infection and matching HLA type.

Study observations and caveats: CMV-specific TCR beta clonotypes restricted by HLA-C were the ones dominating the ex vivo response.

Using its own MiXCR run on the reads, TCRdb lists one record per CDR3 protein. The sample shows some 940,000 distinct CDR3 sequences, less than 40% of them seen only once. Points on this clonotype: Its antigen is as yet unknown.

Unmatched junction bases numbered 4, after V lost 10 bases and J lost 6 bases. Germline CDR1 reads SGHVS; CDR2 reads FNYEAQ. CDR3 length equals 11 residues. The clonotype originates from a human donor in good health (CMV status not recorded). Some clones in this sample may be carry-over from other donors' samples. This specimen consisted of cultured CD8+ T cells from PBMCs, obtained from culture after CMV antigen stimulation. The V and J genes are TRBV7-6 and TRBJ2-3; 7 bases fit TRBD1. The CDR3 coding sequence is TGTGCCAACAGGGGCCGGGATACGCAGTATTTT. It is translated as CANRGRDTQYF.